One sample yielded the 32 T cell receptor beta chains listed below, sequenced in a study of blood T cell repertoires in COVID-19. The protocol was immunoSEQ multiplex PCR, while the TCRdb copy is restricted to in-frame clones and leaves out a portion. The sample lists around 130,000 clones, about 84% seen once, with 1.5% to 2% in the top ten. The sequencing sample was made of PBMCs or T cells enriched from blood (not recorded which). The receptors stem from a woman aged 18 to 35 who had been exposed to COVID-19.

The rearrangement joins TRBV5-4 to TRBJ2-7, with 16 bases that match TRBD2. V lost 4 bases and J lost 6; bases outside the gene matches: 10. In germline, CDR1 is SGHNT, CDR2 YYREEE (reference sequence). This CDR3 has 17 residues. This CDR3 is CASSPGLAGGRAGEQYF. The CDR3, as DNA: TGTGCCAGCAGCCCGGGACTAGCGGGGGGGAGAGCAGGCGAGCAGTACTTC.

The chain recombines TRBV6-5 with TRBJ2-7; 7 nucleotides line up with TRBD1. The CDR3 has 14 residues. Germline values: CDR1 MNHEY, CDR2 SVGAGI. V shed 4 bases, J shed 3 bases, and the junction held 6 bases outside the gene matches. CDR3 nucleotide sequence: TGTGCCAGCAGTTCCCTACAGGGGTTCTACGAGCAGTACTTC. This sequence encodes CASSSLQGFYEQYF.

The chain recombines TRBV9 with TRBJ2-2; D ambiguous. Per the germline V gene, CDR1 is SGDLS and CDR2 is YYNGEE. There are 13 residues in the CDR3. Trimming removed 4 bases from V and 8 bases from J, with 12 bases in between. In DNA form, the CDR3 reads TGTGCCAGCAGCCCCATATCCGGGGGGGAGCTGTTTTTT. This sequence encodes CASSPISGGELFF. Supplemented by reference TRBV9 and TRBJ2-2, the full variable domain reads DSGVTQTPKHLITATGQRVTLRCSPRSGDLSVYWYQQSLDQGLQFLIQYYNGEERAKGNILERFSAQQFPDLHSELNLSSLELGDSALYFCASSPISGGELFFGEGSRLTVL.

The V call is TRBV21-1, the J call TRBJ1-1; TRBD1 is the table's D call, not checked against the DNA. TRBV21-1 is flagged as a pseudogene. The CDR3 is 16 residues long. The CDR3 sequence: CASSPLRQGPNTEAFF. CDR3 DNA sequence: TGTGCCAGCAGCCCGTTACGACAGGGCCCGAACACTGAAGCTTTCTTT.

The chain links TRBV7-7 to TRBJ1-1; a weak D match, TRBD1 (6 bases). Between the trimmed V and J ends, which lost 5 bases and 4 bases, there was a span of 23 bases. The CDR3 runs 17 residues. The germline CDR1 and CDR2 sequences are SSHAT and FNYEAQ (reference sequence). The CDR3 DNA reads TGTGCCAGCAGCCCCCTTGCTGGGGGGGCGGTTTCCACTGAAGCTTTCTTT. Amino acid sequence: CASSPLAGGAVSTEAFF.

This chain uses TRBV7-2 with TRBJ1-2, with D possibly TRBD1 on 6 matching bases. There are 17 residues in the CDR3. Deletions cut 2 bases from V and 3 bases from J, with 19 bases between. Per the germline V gene, CDR1 is SGHTA and CDR2 is FQGNSA. CDR3 protein: CASSLRGGRQKDYGYTF. CDR3 nucleotides: TGTGCCAGCAGCTTAAGGGGGGGGAGACAGAAGGACTATGGCTACACCTTC.

The rearrangement uses TRBV7-9 and TRBJ1-2, with D hard to call. CDR1 is SEHNR, CDR2 FQNEAQ, per germline (reference sequence). The V and J ends lost 4 bases and 4 bases respectively, with 22 bases between them. The CDR3 length is 17 residues. CDR3 loop: CASSSQRVRVGSYGYTF. The CDR3 DNA reads as TGTGCCAGCAGCTCCCAGCGAGTGAGGGTGGGAAGCTATGGCTACACCTTC.

The J gene is TRBJ2-5, the V gene TRBV12-5; 7 bases align to TRBD1. The CDR3 has 14 amino acids. V dropped 8 bases and J dropped 2; count of bases not matched to a gene: 8. In germline, CDR1 is LGHNT, CDR2 FRNRAP. In DNA, the CDR3 is TGTGCTAGTAACCGGGACAGAAGACAAGAGACCCAGTACTTC. Amino acid sequence: CASNRDRRQETQYF.

Here the CDR3 reads CASSVRLGGTGELFF. The CDR3 nucleotides are TGTGCCAGCAGCGTAAGGCTGGGAGGCACGGGGGAGCTGTTTTTT. The V gene is TRBV9, the J gene TRBJ2-2, with D possibly being TRBD2 (6 bases). Trimming pared 1 base from V and 8 bases from J, leaving 15 bases between. Germline loops: CDR1 SGDLS, CDR2 YYNGEE. This CDR3 has 15 amino acids. Combining the CDR3 with reference TRBV9 and TRBJ2-2 gives the whole variable domain DSGVTQTPKHLITATGQRVTLRCSPRSGDLSVYWYQQSLDQGLQFLIQYYNGEERAKGNILERFSAQQFPDLHSELNLSSLELGDSALYFCASSVRLGGTGELFFGEGSRLTVL.

The chain links TRBV18 to TRBJ2-2; 7 bases map to TRBD1. The junction had 5 bases not matched to a gene; V was cut back by 9 bases and J by 1 base. Per germline, CDR1 KGHSH and CDR2 LQKENI. This CDR3 has 14 amino acids. The CDR3 DNA reads as TGTGCCAGTCGACAGGGAATGAACACCGGGGAGCTGTTTTTT. It translates to CASRQGMNTGELFF. Looking up the rest from reference TRBV18 and TRBJ2-2 gives the full variable domain: NAGVMQNPRHLVRRRGQEARLRCSPMKGHSHVYWYRQLPEEGLKFMVYLQKENIIDESGMPKERFSAEFPKEGPSILRIQQVVRGDSAAYFCASRQGMNTGELFFGEGSRLTVL.

CDR3 nucleotide sequence: TGTGCCAGCAGCTCACACCGCTACGAGCAGTACTTC. This gives the protein CASSSHRYEQYF. This sequence joins TRBV4-2 and TRBJ2-7; no reliable D call. The germline gives CDR1 LGHNA, CDR2 YNFKEQ. The CDR3 length is 12 residues. V lost 5 bases and J lost 3, with 8 bases in between.

The chain is built from TRBV7-2 and TRBJ1-2; 9 positions match TRBD1. The V and J ends lost 5 bases and 4 bases, in that order; junction bases with no gene match: 5. CDR1 and CDR2 from the germline V gene are SGHTA and FQGNSA. The CDR3 is 14 residues long. Here the CDR3 reads CASSVGQGGYGYTF. The CDR3 DNA sequence: TGTGCCAGCAGCGTGGGACAGGGAGGCTATGGCTACACCTTC.

This clone appeared a few times. The chain employs TRBV9 and TRBJ1-6; D uncertain. V was cut by 9 bases and J by 7 bases, with 17 bases left in between. Germline V CDR1 and CDR2: SGDLS, YYNGEE. This CDR3 comprises 14 residues. CDR3 DNA sequence: TGTGCCACTTCGGTAAGGGAGGGAAATTCACCCCTCCACTTT. Translating gives CATSVREGNSPLHF.

The rearrangement joins TRBV29-1 to TRBJ2-5, with TRBD2 as a possible D gene (7 bases). The CDR3 is made up of 13 amino acids. The germline CDR1 and CDR2 sequences are SQVTM and ANQGSEA. Trimming removed 7 bases from V and 5 bases from J, with 17 bases in between. The CDR3 loop is CSAGGGSAETQYF. The CDR3 DNA reads TGCAGCGCCGGGGGCGGGAGTGCGGAGACCCAGTACTTC.

The genes are TRBV27 and TRBJ2-1; TRBD2 matches at 7 bases. Germline-derived CDR1 and CDR2 are MNHEY and SMNVEV (reference sequence). V trimming: 6 bases; J trimming: 9 bases; junction bases outside the gene matches: 17. The CDR3 sequence is 16 residues long. The CDR3 coding sequence is TGTGCCAGCAGCCCAGGAGCGGGGAGAGGGTGGGGTGAGCAGTTCTTC. Translation gives CASSPGAGRGWGEQFF.

The genes are TRBV11-3 and TRBJ1-5, with D perhaps matching TRBD1 (5 bases). Germline V CDR1 and CDR2: SGHNT, YENEEA. The CDR3 has 19 amino acids. The V and J ends lost 7 bases and 5 bases respectively, with 30 bases between them. This CDR3 reads CASNLSHEPGDGRDQPQHF. The CDR3 bases are TGTGCCAGCAACCTCTCGCATGAACCGGGTGACGGCAGGGATCAGCCCCAGCATTTT.

The gene calls are TRBV3-1 (or the pseudogene TRBV3-2) and TRBJ1-1; 9 bases map to TRBD1. Germline V gene data show CDR1 as LGHDT and CDR2 as YNNKEL (reference sequence). The CDR3 sequence is 14 residues long. The V gene end was trimmed by 4 bases and the J gene end by 6 bases; junction bases not matched to a gene: 6. The CDR3 DNA is TGTGCCAGCAGCCCATTGGACAGGGGCCCTGAAGCTTTCTTT. It specifies CASSPLDRGPEAFF.

This clone was seen repeatedly, ten times or more. Other DNA sequences in the sample encode the same CDR3. The genes are TRBV3-1 (or the pseudogene TRBV3-2) and TRBJ2-7; TRBD2 matches at 9 bases. The V segment lost 5 bases and the J segment 0 bases; nucleotides outside the gene matches: 2. CDR1 LGHDT and CDR2 YNNKEL come from the germline V gene (reference sequence). This CDR3 is 14 amino acids long. The CDR3 sequence: CASSTTSGSYEQYF. CDR3 sequence (DNA): TGTGCCAGCAGCACGACTAGCGGCTCCTACGAGCAGTACTTC.

The chain links TRBV6-2 or TRBV6-3 to TRBJ1-5, with unresolved D. The CDR3 runs to 14 residues. The germline CDR1 and CDR2 sequences are MNHEY and SVGEGT. V was pared by 6 bases and J by 0 bases, with 9 bases between. CDR3 protein: CASSLVYSNQPQHF. The DNA of the CDR3 is TGTGCCAGCAGCCTTGTCTATAGCAATCAGCCCCAGCATTTT.

This clone showed up just once. This chain joins TRBV6-2 or TRBV6-3 and TRBJ2-3, with a weak D call TRBD1 (6 bases). The CDR3 sequence is 17 residues long. Germline V gene lookup returns CDR1 MNHEY and CDR2 SVGEGT. Trimming shortened V by 0 bases and J by 6 bases, and 19 bases separated the two germline ends. This chain's CDR3 is CASSYSIGSGAADTQYF. CDR3 sequence (DNA): TGTGCCAGCAGTTACTCGATAGGCTCAGGGGCTGCGGATACGCAGTATTTT.

The rearrangement joins TRBV14 to TRBJ2-2; D not certain. Germline CDR1 and CDR2: SGHDN and FVKESK. The CDR3 runs to 14 residues. Trimming stripped 1 base from V and 5 bases from J, with 8 bases between. The CDR3 nucleotides are TGTGCCAGCAGCCAAGTCTACAGAACCGGGGAGCTGTTTTTT. Translated: CASSQVYRTGELFF.

CDR3 coding DNA: TGTGCCAGCAACTTCAGGGGGACTGGCTACACCTTC. It translates to CASNFRGTGYTF. The chain links TRBV28 to TRBJ1-2, with 7 positions matching TRBD1. Germline values: CDR1 MDHEN, CDR2 SYDVKM. After removal of 7 bases from V and 7 bases from J, the junction contained 6 bases not matched to a gene. The CDR3 has 12 amino acids.

The rearrangement links TRBV11-2 to TRBJ2-1; D may be TRBD2 (6 bases). Germline lookup yields CDR1 SGHAT and CDR2 FQNNGV. Trimming removed 1 base from V and 6 bases from J, with 19 bases in between. This CDR3 has 17 residues. The CDR3 coding sequence is TGTGCCAGCAGCTTAGCGGTGGTCATATCCGGGGGCAATGAGCAGTTCTTC. The encoded protein is CASSLAVVISGGNEQFF.

The chain combines TRBV19 with TRBJ1-3, with no clear D. This CDR3 has 14 amino acids. CDR1 is LNHDA and CDR2 is SQIVND in the germline V gene (reference sequence). V lost 3 bases, J lost 0 bases, and 6 bases lay in between. The DNA for the CDR3 is TGTGCCAGTAGTATGGTCAGCTCTGGAAACACCATATATTTT. Encoded protein: CASSMVSSGNTIYF.

The rearrangement joins TRBV9 to TRBJ2-1, with D perhaps matching TRBD2 (5 bases). The CDR3 consists of 15 residues. The V end lost 0 bases, the J end lost 0 bases, and 7 bases lay between the germline ends. The V gene's germline CDR1 is SGDLS and CDR2 YYNGEE. The CDR3 bases are TGTGCCAGCAGCGTAGTGGGAGACTCCTACAATGAGCAGTTCTTC. Translation: CASSVVGDSYNEQFF.

The V gene is TRBV21-1, the J gene TRBJ2-2; TRBD1 is the table's D call and was not checked against the DNA. TRBV21-1 is a recognized pseudogene. The CDR3 totals 18 residues. CDR3 loop: CASSKGAPQGPYTGELFF. As DNA, the CDR3 is TGTGCCAGCAGCAAAGGGGCCCCACAGGGGCCTTACACCGGGGAGCTGTTTTTT.

The chain uses TRBV18 and TRBJ1-2; no clear D. V lost 2 bases and J lost 4, with 5 bases in between. CDR3 length: 12 amino acids. From germline, CDR1 is KGHSH and CDR2 LQKENI. The CDR3 loop is CASSPGGYGYTF. For the CDR3, the DNA is TGTGCCAGCTCACCAGGAGGCTATGGCTACACCTTC.

This chain joins TRBV4-3 and TRBJ2-7, with 10 bases fitting TRBD2. The CDR3 sequence is 16 residues long. With 1 base clipped from V and 4 bases from J, the junction kept 7 bases outside the gene matches. Looked up from germline, CDR1 is LGHNA and CDR2 is YSLEER. In nucleotides, the CDR3 is TGCGCCAGCAGCCAAGGGCTAGCGGGGGAGGGGTACGAGCAGTACTTC. Translating it yields CASSQGLAGEGYEQYF.

The rearrangement links TRBV10-1 to TRBJ2-5; TRBD2 matches at 13 bases. Germline V gene data show CDR1 as WNHNN and CDR2 as SYGVQD (reference sequence). CDR3 length: 15 amino acids. V shed 5 bases and J 5 bases; nucleotides not matched to a gene: 5. The CDR3 nucleotides are TGCGCCAGCAGTAGGACTAGCGGGAGCCGGGAGACCCAGTACTTC. The encoded protein is CASSRTSGSRETQYF.

The chain links TRBV14 to TRBJ1-2; a possible D gene is TRBD1 (5 bases). Germline values: CDR1 SGHDN, CDR2 FVKESK. V dropped 1 base and J dropped 0 bases, with 9 bases sitting between them. The CDR3 loop spans 15 amino acids. CDR3 sequence reads: CASSQVGAANYGYTF. CDR3 nucleotide sequence: TGTGCCAGCAGCCAAGTTGGGGCAGCTAACTATGGCTACACCTTC.

This sequence joins TRBV28 and TRBJ2-5; D might be TRBD1 (6 bases). The germline CDR1 and CDR2 sequences are MDHEN and SYDVKM. V was trimmed by 3 bases and J by 5 bases, leaving 16 bases between them. This CDR3 has 15 amino acids. The CDR3 nucleotides read TGTGCCAGCAGTTTCCGGCGCCAGGGGCAGGAGACCCAGTACTTC. Residues: CASSFRRQGQETQYF.

The chain links TRBV5-6 to TRBJ1-2; no clear D. Germline assignment: CDR1 SGHDT and CDR2 YYEEEE. Deletions cut 6 bases from V and 1 base from J, with 13 bases between. The CDR3 covers 14 residues. CDR3 loop: CASTQGVFNYGYTF. The CDR3 DNA is TGTGCCAGCACTCAAGGAGTTTTTAACTATGGCTACACCTTC.